The 17 T cell receptor beta chains listed next were all sequenced from one sample in a study of blood T cell repertoires in COVID-19. Sequencing was performed with immunoSEQ multiplex PCR; in TCRdb, only in-frame clones are kept and a portion is missing. In the table there are over 100,000 clones, roughly 91% of which are singletons. Sequenced material: peripheral blood. The source is a man aged 55 to 69 with COVID-19, enrolled during active disease.

This clone has just a few counts. The chain has TRBV5-1 and TRBJ1-4, with TRBD1 as a possible D gene (5 bases). Trimming removed 7 bases at V and 7 bases at J, with 17 bases between. The germline V gene encodes CDR1 SGHRS and CDR2 YFSETQ. The CDR3 covers 14 residues. CDR3 in DNA: TGCGCCAGCGGCTGGAGGGGAAGTGGTGAAAAACTGTTTTTT. As protein: CASGWRGSGEKLFF.

The V and J genes are TRBV6-1 and TRBJ2-1; 8 bases are a match to TRBD1. V shed 4 bases and J 0 bases; nucleotides not matched to a gene: 5. Germline lookup yields CDR1 MNHNS and CDR2 SASEGT. The length of the CDR3 is 16 residues. CDR3 DNA sequence: TGTGCCAGCAGTGGCAACAGGGGGAGCTCCTACAATGAGCAGTTCTTC. Translating gives CASSGNRGSSYNEQFF.

Details on this clone: Mismatch with germline at one junction end may stem from a read error. The J gene is TRBJ2-3, the V gene TRBV14; 8 bases map to TRBD2. Germline CDR1 SGHDN, CDR2 FVKESK. This CDR3 spans 17 amino acids. The CDR3, as DNA: TGTGCCAGCAGCGAAGACCGGAGCGGGGGTTTCACAGATACGCAGTATTTT. Translated, it gives CASSEDRSGGFTDTQYF.

The CDR3 protein is CASSQVGGKGEKLFF. The CDR3 bases are TGTGCCAGCAGCCAGGTGGGGGGTAAGGGTGAAAAACTGTTTTTT. The V gene is TRBV11-2, the J gene TRBJ1-4, with a weak D call TRBD1 (5 bases). The CDR3 totals 15 residues. The germline V gene encodes CDR1 SGHAT and CDR2 FQNNGV. Trimming removed 5 bases from V and 7 bases from J, with 17 bases in between.

The V call is TRBV28, the J call TRBJ1-5; weak D call: TRBD1 (6 bases). Germline V CDR1 and CDR2: MDHEN, SYDVKM. CDR3 size: 14 residues. The V end lost 8 bases, the J end lost 6 bases, and 17 bases lay between the germline ends. The CDR3 region is CASLLAGGLQPQHF. Here the CDR3 DNA reads TGTGCCAGCCTTTTAGCGGGGGGCCTTCAGCCCCAGCATTTT.

This rearrangement joins TRBV24-1 to TRBJ1-1; no definite D call. V dropped 1 base and J dropped 1 base, with 12 bases sitting between them. Germline loops: CDR1 KGHDR, CDR2 SFDVKD. There are 16 residues in the CDR3. CDR3 sequence (DNA): TGTGCCACCAGTGATTTCACGAAATCAGGGAACACTGAAGCTTTCTTT. Protein: CATSDFTKSGNTEAFF.

With respect to this clone: The same CDR3 can be traced to other DNA sequences in this sample. The genes are TRBV28 and TRBJ1-2; D remains ambiguous. The V gene lost 2 bases and the J gene lost 2 bases, with 3 bases spanning the gap. Per the germline V gene, CDR1 is MDHEN and CDR2 is SYDVKM. The CDR3 consists of 12 residues. The CDR3 region is CASSLQNYGYTF. The CDR3 DNA follows: TGTGCCAGCAGTTTACAAAACTATGGCTACACCTTC.

This sequence joins TRBV3-1 (or the pseudogene TRBV3-2) and TRBJ1-3; possible D gene TRBD1, 5 bases. V lost 5 bases and J lost 2, with 13 bases in between. Germline V gene data show CDR1 as LGHDT and CDR2 as YNNKEL (reference sequence). The CDR3 consists of 15 residues. This CDR3 is CASSTGAGPGNTIYF. The DNA for the CDR3 is TGTGCCAGCAGCACGGGTGCAGGGCCTGGAAACACCATATATTTT.

The chain joins TRBV2 to TRBJ2-3; 11 bases fit TRBD2. CDR1 SNHLY and CDR2 FYNNEI come from the germline V gene. The V segment lost 6 bases and the J segment 4 bases; nucleotides outside the gene matches: 6. The CDR3 is made up of 15 amino acids. The CDR3 spells CASRVTSGGSDTQYF. In DNA form, the CDR3 reads TGTGCCAGCAGAGTCACTAGCGGGGGCTCAGATACGCAGTATTTT.

The V and J genes are TRBV19 and TRBJ2-5; tentatively, D is TRBD2 (6 bases). The CDR3 loop spans 14 amino acids. The V gene's germline CDR1 is LNHDA and CDR2 SQIVND (reference sequence). Trimming cost V 3 bases and J 9 bases, with 17 bases left between them. The CDR3 nucleotides read TGTGCCAGTAGTATCCCCGCCTCCGGGGGTCCCCAGTACTTC. This sequence encodes CASSIPASGGPQYF.

The chain carries TRBV9 and TRBJ1-4, with 8 nucleotides matching TRBD1. Unmatched junction bases numbered 4, after V lost 1 base and J lost 5 bases. CDR3 length: 15 amino acids. Germline V gene sequence: CDR1 SGDLS, CDR2 YYNGEE. CDR3 coding DNA: TGTGCCAGCAGCGTAAACACAGGGGGGAATGAAAAACTGTTTTTT. Protein product: CASSVNTGGNEKLFF.

The V and J genes are TRBV4-1 and TRBJ1-5; 8 bases map to TRBD1. Germline V gene data show CDR1 as MGHRA and CDR2 as YSYEKL. Losses at the gene ends were 4 bases for V and 7 bases for J; bases not matched to a gene: 15. CDR3 length equals 17 residues. The CDR3 loop reads CASSPGTGIGGGQPQHF. The CDR3 nucleotides read TGCGCCAGCAGCCCAGGGACAGGCATAGGCGGTGGCCAGCCCCAGCATTTT.

This clone has more than one count but fewer than ten. The J gene is TRBJ1-1, the V gene TRBV19; D is unclear. Germline CDR1 LNHDA, CDR2 SQIVND (reference sequence). V was cut by 5 bases and J by 4 bases, with 14 bases left in between. This CDR3 region has 14 residues. As DNA, the CDR3 is TGTGCCAGTAGTGGGGTTAGGGCGGGCACTGAAGCTTTCTTT. It encodes CASSGVRAGTEAFF.

The chain has TRBV9 and TRBJ2-3; D is possibly TRBD2 (6 bases). The V gene lost 1 base and the J gene lost 1 base, with 10 bases spanning the gap. CDR3 size: 15 residues. Germline V lookup: CDR1 SGDLS, CDR2 YYNGEE. The CDR3 spells CASSVSPGGTDTQYF. The CDR3 coding sequence is TGTGCCAGCAGCGTAAGTCCGGGAGGCACAGATACGCAGTATTTT.

This chain joins TRBV5-5 and TRBJ1-6; D might be TRBD1 (6 bases). CDR3 length equals 16 residues. V lost 6 bases to trimming and J lost 9 bases, with 22 bases between them. From germline, CDR1 is SGHKS and CDR2 YYEKEE (reference sequence). The chain's CDR3 is CASTYERGRGSSPLHF. CDR3 nucleotides: TGTGCCAGCACCTACGAAAGGGGGAGAGGTAGTTCACCCCTCCACTTT.

This clone appeared a single time. The gene calls are TRBV10-3 and TRBJ2-5; TRBD1 matches at 9 bases. The CDR3 spans 14 residues. CDR1 ENHRY and CDR2 SYGVKD come from the germline V gene. V was pared by 4 bases and J by 4 bases, with 4 bases of the junction left unmatched. In DNA, the CDR3 is TGTGCCATCAGTGGGCGACAGGGGGGAGAGACCCAGTACTTC. The encoded protein is CAISGRQGGETQYF.

The chain combines TRBV19 with TRBJ1-5; D is perhaps TRBD1 (6 bases). CDR3 length equals 13 residues. Germline V gives CDR1 LNHDA, CDR2 SQIVND (reference sequence). V was shortened by 4 bases and J by 6 bases, with 10 bases between the two germline ends. CDR3 region: CASSTGVTQPQHF. The CDR3 DNA follows: TGTGCCAGTAGTACAGGGGTTACTCAGCCCCAGCATTTT. Based on the CDR3 plus reference TRBV19 and TRBJ1-5, the full variable domain is DGGITQSPKYLFRKEGQNVTLSCEQNLNHDAMYWYRQDPGQGLRLIYYSQIVNDFQKGDIAEGYSVSREKKESFPLTVTSAQKNPTAFYLCASSTGVTQPQHFGDGTRLSIL.